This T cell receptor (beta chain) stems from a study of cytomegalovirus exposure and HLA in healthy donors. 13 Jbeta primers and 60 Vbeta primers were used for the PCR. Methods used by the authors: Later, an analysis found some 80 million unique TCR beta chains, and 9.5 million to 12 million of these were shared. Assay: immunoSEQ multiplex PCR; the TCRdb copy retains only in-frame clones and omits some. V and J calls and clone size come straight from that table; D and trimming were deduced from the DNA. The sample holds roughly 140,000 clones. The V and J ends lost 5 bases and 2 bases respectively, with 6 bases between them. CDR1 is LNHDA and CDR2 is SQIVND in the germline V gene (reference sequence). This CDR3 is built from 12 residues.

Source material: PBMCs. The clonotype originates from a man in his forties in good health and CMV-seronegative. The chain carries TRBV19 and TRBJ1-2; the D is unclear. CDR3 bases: TGTGCCAGTAGTTTTCGGAACTATGGCTACACCTTC. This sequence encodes CASSFRNYGYTF.